This entry lists 8 T cell receptor beta chains sequenced from one sample in a study of blood T cell repertoires in COVID-19. The method was immunoSEQ multiplex PCR; TCRdb's version includes in-frame clones alone and lacks a portion of them. Of fewer than 40,000 clones in the sample, roughly nine tenths are singletons; the top ten hold 28%. The material sequenced was peripheral blood. All receptors come from a man older than 75 with acute or convalescent COVID-19.

The genes are TRBV18 and TRBJ2-7; perhaps TRBD1 as D (5 bases). Trimming pared 4 bases from V and 3 bases from J, leaving 16 bases between. The CDR3 is 15 residues long. From germline, CDR1 is KGHSH and CDR2 LQKENI. CDR3 nucleotides: TGTGCCAGCTCACTTCAGGGATCCAGACTCTACGAGCAGTACTTC. The encoded protein is CASSLQGSRLYEQYF.

Comments on this clone: Other DNA sequences from this sample encode an identical CDR3 as well. The genes are TRBV19 and TRBJ1-2, with 7 bases fitting TRBD1. The trim removed 6 bases at V and 7 bases at J, leaving 8 bases unmatched. Germline V CDR1 and CDR2: LNHDA, SQIVND (reference sequence). CDR3 size: 13 residues. The CDR3 region has the DNA TGTGCCAGTAGAAAGGGTCAGGGGGGTGGCTACACCTTC. Protein: CASRKGQGGGYTF.

The chain couples TRBV5-4 to TRBJ2-3; D possibly corresponds to TRBD2 (6 bases). The CDR3 consists of 18 residues. The V gene's germline CDR1 is SGHNT and CDR2 YYREEE (reference sequence). Trimming took 1 base from V and 2 from J, leaving 20 bases between them. The CDR3 is CASSLQFQRVDSTDTQYF. CDR3 DNA: TGTGCCAGCAGCTTGCAGTTCCAGCGGGTAGACTCCACAGATACGCAGTATTTT.

The V and J genes are TRBV27 and TRBJ1-1, with 11 bases lining up with TRBD1. The junction had 7 bases not matched to a gene; V was cut back by 2 bases and J by 2 bases. Germline CDR1 reads MNHEY; CDR2 reads SMNVEV (reference sequence). The CDR3 totals 17 residues. In DNA form, the CDR3 reads TGTGCCAGCAGTTTACGCGGACAGGGGGCGGGAAACACTGAAGCTTTCTTT. This encodes CASSLRGQGAGNTEAFF.

In this sample, this clone turned up once. The CDR3 sequence: CASSANRDAEAFF. The CDR3 nucleotides are TGTGCCAGCAGCGCCAACAGGGACGCTGAAGCTTTCTTT. This sequence joins TRBV5-5 and TRBJ1-1; D perhaps matches TRBD1 (6 bases). The CDR3 sequence is 13 residues long. Between the trimmed V and J ends, which lost 4 bases and 6 bases, there was a span of 13 bases. Germline-derived CDR1 and CDR2 are SGHKS and YYEKEE (reference sequence).

The gene calls are TRBV10-3 and TRBJ2-3; 9 nucleotides align to TRBD2. Germline lookup yields CDR1 ENHRY and CDR2 SYGVKD. V was clipped by 6 bases and J by 5 bases; unmatched bases: 6. CDR3 size: 14 residues. The CDR3 DNA reads as TGTGCCATCAGGGGTAGCGGGAGTCGAGATACGCAGTATTTT. Protein product: CAIRGSGSRDTQYF.

The V and J genes are TRBV28 and TRBJ1-4, with 8 bases lining up with TRBD1. Per the germline V gene, CDR1 is MDHEN and CDR2 is SYDVKM. This CDR3 contains 16 residues. V gave up 6 bases and J gave up 4 bases; unmatched junction bases: 10. This CDR3 is CASSRLLTGGNEKLFF. CDR3 in DNA: TGTGCCAGCAGCCGCCTATTAACAGGGGGTAATGAAAAACTGTTTTTT.

The chain combines TRBV19 with TRBJ1-6, with a possible D match to TRBD1 (6 bases). The germline V gene encodes CDR1 LNHDA and CDR2 SQIVND (reference sequence). This CDR3 contains 15 residues. V shed 5 bases and J shed 5 bases, with 13 bases lying between them. The DNA of the CDR3 is TGTGCCAGTAGTGCGCGGACAGCCCATAATTCACCCCTCCACTTT. Protein: CASSARTAHNSPLHF.